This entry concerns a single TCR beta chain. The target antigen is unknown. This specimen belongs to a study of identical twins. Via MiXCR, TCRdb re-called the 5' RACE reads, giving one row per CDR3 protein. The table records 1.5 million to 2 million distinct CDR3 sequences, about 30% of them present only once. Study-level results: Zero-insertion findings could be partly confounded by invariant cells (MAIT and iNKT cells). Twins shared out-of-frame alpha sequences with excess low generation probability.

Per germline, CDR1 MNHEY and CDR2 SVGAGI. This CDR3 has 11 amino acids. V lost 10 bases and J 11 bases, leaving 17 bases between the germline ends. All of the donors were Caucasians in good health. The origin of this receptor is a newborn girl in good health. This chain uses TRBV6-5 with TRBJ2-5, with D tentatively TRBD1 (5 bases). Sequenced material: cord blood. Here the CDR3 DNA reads TGTGCCACAATCCAGGGTAATGGGCAGTACTTC. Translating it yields CATIQGNGQYF.